The clone carrying this T cell receptor (beta chain) was counted a few times. Antigen specificity is unknown. This entry belongs to a study of early T cells in non-severe SARS-CoV-2 infection. Molecules of cDNA were individually given unique molecular identifiers that were attached to them. TCRdb recomputed calls from the 5' RACE reads with MiXCR, one row per CDR3 protein. The data contain about 40,000 distinct CDR3 sequences, about 4.9% of them singletons. V was pared by 2 bases and J by 5 bases, with 15 bases between. The germline V gene encodes CDR1 MNHEY and CDR2 SVGEGT. The CDR3 has 15 residues. Study-wide findings and caveats: VDJdb matching skewed toward anti-spike CD8 responses, missing private and CD4 specificities.

The chain is built from TRBV6-2 or TRBV6-3 and TRBJ2-5, with D perhaps TRBD1 (6 bases). The receptor was isolated from an adult who was a healthcare worker with PCR-confirmed SARS-CoV-2 infection or an uninfected control (not recorded which). The sample consisted of whole blood. CDR3 protein: CASSYGGQKSETQYF. CDR3 DNA sequence: TGTGCCAGCAGTTACGGGGGACAAAAATCCGAGACCCAGTACTTC.